This entry lists 26 T cell receptor beta chains sequenced from one sample in a study of a mutant IDH1 vaccine in newly diagnosed glioma. Using immunoSEQ multiplex PCR, the repertoire was profiled, and TCRdb retains in-frame clones only, with some absent. This sample yields approximately 50,000 clones, of which more than 70% are seen a single time; roughly 5.2% belongs to the top ten. Stated time point: week 5, during vaccination. In every dose of vaccine, 300 ug of mutant IDH1 20-mer peptide was given alongside topical imiquimod. These receptors have no known antigen. The sequencing here drew on PBMCs, taken from a glioma patient whose treatment included an IDH1 peptide vaccine. These receptors all stem from a man aged 45-65 years with glioma.

V gene TRBV27 combines with J gene TRBJ2-2; D remains unclear. Trimming pared 3 bases from V and 4 bases from J, leaving 12 bases between. This CDR3 comprises 15 residues. Germline V lookup: CDR1 MNHEY, CDR2 SMNVEV (reference sequence). CDR3: CASSFLGLRTGELFF. DNA of the CDR3: TGTGCCAGCAGTTTTTTAGGGTTACGCACCGGGGAGCTGTTTTTT.

By share, this clone ranks as medium-sized. The J gene is TRBJ1-1, the V gene TRBV5-6; D not resolved. V was pared by 5 bases and J by 1 base, with 9 bases between. From germline, CDR1 is SGHDT and CDR2 YYEEEE. There are 13 residues in the CDR3. CDR3 protein: CASRAGQNTEAFF. CDR3 bases: TGTGCCAGCAGGGCCGGGCAGAACACTGAAGCTTTCTTT.

The chain employs TRBV9 and TRBJ2-5; D gene uncertain. Germline V CDR1 and CDR2: SGDLS, YYNGEE. Trimming pared 4 bases from V and 5 bases from J, leaving 6 bases between. This CDR3 is built from 11 residues. CDR3 sequence (DNA): TGTGCCAGCAGCTACGGGGAGACCCAGTACTTC. Its protein product is CASSYGETQYF.

This clone was seen just once. J is TRBJ1-1 and V is TRBV6-5, with a tentative D call TRBD1 (5 bases). CDR1 and CDR2 from the germline V gene are MNHEY and SVGAGI. The V end lost 2 bases, the J end lost 6 bases, and 10 bases lay between the germline ends. The CDR3 has 13 amino acids. This CDR3 reads CASSYHGAAEAFF. CDR3 bases: TGTGCCAGCAGTTACCACGGGGCGGCTGAAGCTTTCTTT.

This clone has just one count. V usage is TRBV10-3 and J usage is TRBJ2-7; a possible D gene is TRBD1 (5 bases). Trimming removed 6 bases at V and 1 base at J, with 10 bases between. The CDR3 runs to 13 residues. CDR1 ENHRY and CDR2 SYGVKD come from the germline V gene. The DNA for the CDR3 is TGTGCCATCAGCGGTGACAGTTCCTACGAGCAGTACTTC. It codes for CAISGDSSYEQYF.

J is TRBJ2-2 and V is TRBV5-4; D gene uncertain. This CDR3 has 11 amino acids. CDR1 is SGHNT, CDR2 YYREEE, per germline (reference sequence). The V end lost 3 bases, the J end lost 6 bases, and 3 bases lay between the germline ends. CDR3 sequence reads: CASSSSGELFF. The CDR3 bases are TGTGCCAGCAGCTCTTCCGGGGAGCTGTTTTTT.

The V and J genes are TRBV7-8 and TRBJ2-5; D is unresolved. Germline lookup yields CDR1 SGHVS and CDR2 FQNEAQ. This CDR3 is built from 13 residues. V was clipped by 0 bases and J by 0 bases, with 2 bases between them. The CDR3 DNA is TGTGCCAGCAGCTTAGCGTACCAAGAGACCCAGTACTTC. It encodes CASSLAYQETQYF.

This chain links TRBV7-2 with TRBJ2-3, with D uncertain. The CDR3 totals 14 residues. V dropped 5 bases and J dropped 6 bases, with 15 bases sitting between them. Germline V CDR1 and CDR2: SGHTA, FQGNSA. As DNA, the CDR3 is TGTGCCAGCAGCAGGAGCTCGCCCAGGGATACGCAGTATTTT. Its protein is CASSRSSPRDTQYF.

The CDR3 spells CASSYSPGVADTQYF. The CDR3 coding sequence is TGTGCCAGCAGTTACTCCCCAGGGGTGGCAGATACGCAGTATTTT. The rearrangement uses TRBV6-6 and TRBJ2-3, with D possibly matching TRBD1 (6 bases). The V and J ends lost 0 bases and 4 bases respectively, with 11 bases between them. This CDR3 spans 15 amino acids. CDR1 is MNHNY, CDR2 SVGAGI, per germline (reference sequence).

The chain recombines TRBV7-9 with TRBJ1-2, with unresolved D. The CDR3 has 15 amino acids. Trimming pared 1 base from V and 2 bases from J, leaving 11 bases between. In germline, CDR1 is SEHNR, CDR2 FQNEAQ (reference sequence). CDR3 in amino acids: CASSLGASPNYGYTF. The CDR3, as DNA: TGTGCCAGCAGCTTAGGGGCCAGCCCGAACTATGGCTACACCTTC.

The count of this clone is one. The chain is built from TRBV4-3 and TRBJ2-7; perhaps D is TRBD1 or TRBD2 (6 bases each). The CDR3 runs 16 residues. Germline V gene sequence: CDR1 LGHNA, CDR2 YSLEER. Trimming removed 1 base at V and 6 bases at J, with 19 bases between. CDR3 region: CASSQGGGVRGSEQYF. The CDR3 bases are TGCGCCAGCAGCCAAGGGGGCGGGGTCAGGGGAAGCGAGCAGTACTTC.

This clone has only a few counts. The chain recombines TRBV4-2 with TRBJ1-1; the D gene is possibly TRBD1 (6 bases). CDR1 and CDR2 (germline): LGHNA, YNFKEQ. The CDR3 is made up of 14 amino acids. Deletions cut 0 bases from V and 5 bases from J, with 10 bases between. In nucleotides, the CDR3 is TGTGCCAGCAGCCAAGACCACAGGGTGACTGAAGCTTTCTTT. It encodes CASSQDHRVTEAFF.

This clone was seen only once. The genes are TRBV2 and TRBJ2-1, with a weak D call TRBD1 (5 bases). The germline V gene has CDR1 SNHLY and CDR2 FYNNEI. CDR3 length: 13 amino acids. The V gene lost 4 bases and the J gene lost 8 bases, with 12 bases spanning the gap. CDR3 residues: CASSVQGTDEQFF. CDR3 coding DNA: TGTGCCAGCAGTGTTCAGGGTACTGATGAGCAGTTCTTC.

This clone was seen a few times. The V gene is TRBV5-6, the J gene TRBJ1-4, with 7 bases matching TRBD1. Per germline, CDR1 SGHDT and CDR2 YYEEEE. With 4 bases clipped from V and 4 bases from J, the junction kept 4 bases outside the gene matches. This CDR3 comprises 14 residues. CDR3 in amino acids: CASSDQGVNEKLFF. The DNA for the CDR3 is TGTGCCAGCAGCGATCAGGGGGTTAATGAAAAACTGTTTTTT.

Only one count was recorded for this clone. The chain couples TRBV29-1 to TRBJ2-3, with 11 nucleotides matching TRBD1. J lost 4 bases, V lost 8 bases, and 11 bases had no gene match. The CDR3 loop spans 15 amino acids. Germline assignment: CDR1 SQVTM and CDR2 ANQGSEA. CDR3 amino acids: CSSPGTGGGADTQYF. The CDR3 nucleotides are TGCAGCTCCCCCGGGACAGGGGGTGGGGCAGATACGCAGTATTTT.

The V gene is TRBV30, the J gene TRBJ2-4; D not resolved. Trimming removed 5 bases at V and 0 bases at J, with 8 bases between. CDR3 length: 13 amino acids. The germline CDR1 and CDR2 sequences are GTSNPN and SVGIG (reference sequence). CDR3 residues: CAWAWEAKNIQYF. CDR3 coding DNA: TGTGCCTGGGCATGGGAAGCCAAAAACATTCAGTACTTC.

This clone has a handful of counts. The chain employs TRBV5-1 and TRBJ2-1, with TRBD2 identical over 9 bases. This CDR3 is 15 amino acids long. Germline assignment: CDR1 SGHRS and CDR2 YFSETQ. Germline trimming cut 0 bases from V and 5 bases from J; bases unmatched to any gene: 3. Written as DNA, the CDR3 is TGCGCCAGCAGCTTGGGCCCTAGCGGGGACAATGAGCAGTTCTTC. Amino acid sequence: CASSLGPSGDNEQFF.

This clone appeared a single time. V gene TRBV5-5 combines with J gene TRBJ2-7, with D unresolved. The CDR3 loop spans 14 amino acids. Germline loops: CDR1 SGHKS, CDR2 YYEKEE (reference sequence). Trimming took 4 bases from V and 2 from J, leaving 13 bases between them. DNA for the CDR3: TGTGCCAGCAGCCTGGAAGCCAGGACCTACGAGCAGTACTTC. The encoded protein is CASSLEARTYEQYF. The complete variable domain, with remaining parts taken from reference TRBV5-5 and TRBJ2-7, reads DAGVTQSPTHLIKTRGQQVTLRCSPISGHKSVSWYQQVLGQGPQFIFQYYEKEERGRGNFPDRFSARQFPNYSSELNVNALLLGDSALYLCASSLEARTYEQYFGPGTRLTVT.

This chain connects TRBV29-1 to TRBJ2-7; 8 positions match TRBD1. J was trimmed by 6 bases and V by 4 bases; bases with no gene match: 8. CDR1 and CDR2 (germline): SQVTM, ANQGSEA. The CDR3 sequence is 13 residues long. The chain's CDR3 is CSVVRDRRGEQYF. The DNA for the CDR3 is TGCAGCGTTGTTCGGGACAGGAGGGGCGAGCAGTACTTC.

The rearrangement links TRBV11-2 to TRBJ2-7; 8 bases fit TRBD1. CDR1 SGHAT and CDR2 FQNNGV come from the germline V gene. This CDR3 has 14 residues. With 6 bases clipped from V and 3 bases from J, the junction kept 7 bases outside the gene matches. The DNA for the CDR3 is TGTGCCAGCAGTCGCCCCGGACAGGGCTACGAGCAGTACTTC. It codes for CASSRPGQGYEQYF. The entire variable domain, with the rest obtained from reference TRBV11-2 and TRBJ2-7, is as follows: EAGVAQSPRYKIIEKRQSVAFWCNPISGHATLYWYQQILGQGPKLLIQFQNNGVVDDSQLPKDRFSAERLKGVDSTLKIQPAKLEDSAVYLCASSRPGQGYEQYFGPGTRLTVT.

The chain combines TRBV5-4 with TRBJ2-2; D possibly corresponds to TRBD2 (5 bases). The CDR3 runs to 16 residues. Germline assignment: CDR1 SGHNT and CDR2 YYREEE (reference sequence). The germline V and J ends were trimmed by 1 base and 8 bases, with 18 bases remaining between them. The CDR3 DNA reads TGTGCCAGCAGCTTGCCCGGACTCGGGTGGGGAGGGGAGCTGTTTTTT. Translated, it gives CASSLPGLGWGGELFF.

This chain connects TRBV2 to TRBJ2-7; tentatively, D is TRBD2 (6 bases). CDR3 size: 15 residues. The V end lost 8 bases, the J end lost 1 base, and 18 bases lay between the germline ends. The germline gives CDR1 SNHLY, CDR2 FYNNEI. The CDR3, as DNA: TGTGCCAGCGACGGAGGACCGGGGGATTCCTACGAGCAGTACTTC. It yields the protein CASDGGPGDSYEQYF.

This clone was seen a handful of times. The chain links TRBV29-1 to TRBJ2-2, with D possibly matching TRBD1 (5 bases). There are 12 residues in the CDR3. The germline gives CDR1 SQVTM, CDR2 ANQGSEA. Deletions cut 8 bases from V and 1 base from J, with 8 bases between. CDR3 sequence: CSTTGNTGELFF. The CDR3 DNA reads TGCAGCACTACAGGGAACACCGGGGAGCTGTTTTTT.

This chain uses TRBV19 with TRBJ2-3; no definite D call. Germline loops: CDR1 LNHDA, CDR2 SQIVND (reference sequence). The CDR3 covers 11 residues. Between the trimmed V and J ends, which lost 7 bases and 2 bases, there was a span of 4 bases. CDR3 DNA sequence: TGTGCCAGTAAACACACAGATACGCAGTATTTT. This encodes CASKHTDTQYF.

The rearrangement uses TRBV6-5 and TRBJ2-5; TRBD1 is a possible D gene (5 bases). The CDR3 has 13 amino acids. In germline, CDR1 is MNHEY, CDR2 SVGAGI. The V and J ends lost 5 bases and 4 bases respectively, with 11 bases between them. The CDR3 reads CASSLQGRETQYF. Written as DNA, the CDR3 is TGTGCCAGCAGTCTTCAGGGTCGAGAGACCCAGTACTTC.

J is TRBJ1-1 and V is TRBV4-1; 7 bases are shared with TRBD1. The CDR3 is 13 residues long. Trimming removed 4 bases from V and 5 bases from J; junction bases left unmatched: 4. Germline assignment: CDR1 MGHRA and CDR2 YSYEKL. CDR3 DNA: TGCGCCAGCAGCCGCCCCAGGGGGACTGAAGCTTTCTTT. It codes for CASSRPRGTEAFF.